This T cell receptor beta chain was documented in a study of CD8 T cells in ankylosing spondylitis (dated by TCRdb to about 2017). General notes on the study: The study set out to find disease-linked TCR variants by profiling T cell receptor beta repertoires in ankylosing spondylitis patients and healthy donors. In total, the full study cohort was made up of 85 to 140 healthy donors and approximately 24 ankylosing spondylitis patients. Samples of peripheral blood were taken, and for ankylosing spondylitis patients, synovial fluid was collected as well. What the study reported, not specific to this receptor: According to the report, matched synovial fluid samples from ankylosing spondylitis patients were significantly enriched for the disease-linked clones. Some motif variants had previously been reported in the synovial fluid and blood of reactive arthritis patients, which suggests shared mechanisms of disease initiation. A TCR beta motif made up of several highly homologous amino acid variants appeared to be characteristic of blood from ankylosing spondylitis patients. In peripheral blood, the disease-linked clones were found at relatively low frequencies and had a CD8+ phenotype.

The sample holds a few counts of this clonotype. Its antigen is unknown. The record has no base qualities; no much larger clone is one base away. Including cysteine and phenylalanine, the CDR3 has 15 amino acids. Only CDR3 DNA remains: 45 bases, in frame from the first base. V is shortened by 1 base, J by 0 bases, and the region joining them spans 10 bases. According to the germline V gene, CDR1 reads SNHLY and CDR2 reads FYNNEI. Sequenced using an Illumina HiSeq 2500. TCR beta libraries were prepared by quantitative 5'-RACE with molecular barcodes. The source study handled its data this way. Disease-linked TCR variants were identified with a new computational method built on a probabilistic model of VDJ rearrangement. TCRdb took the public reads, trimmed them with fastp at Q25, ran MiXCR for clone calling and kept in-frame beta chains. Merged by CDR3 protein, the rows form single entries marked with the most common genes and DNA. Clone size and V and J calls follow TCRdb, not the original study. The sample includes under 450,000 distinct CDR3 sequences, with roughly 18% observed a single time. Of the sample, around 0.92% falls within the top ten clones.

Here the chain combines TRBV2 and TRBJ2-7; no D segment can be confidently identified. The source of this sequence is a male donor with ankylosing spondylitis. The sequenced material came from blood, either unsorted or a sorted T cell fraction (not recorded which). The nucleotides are TGTGCCAGCAGTGAAGAGCCCGGCGGCTCCTACGAGCAGTACTTC. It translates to CASSEEPGGSYEQYF.